Below are 13 T cell receptor beta chains sequenced from a single sample in a study of blood T cell repertoires in COVID-19. Only in-frame clones appear in the TCRdb table, and some are missing; sequencing was by immunoSEQ multiplex PCR. The repertoire holds roughly 100,000 clones, with about 79% as singletons. Source material: peripheral blood. These receptors came from an elderly man with COVID-19, enrolled during active disease.

The chain employs TRBV28 and TRBJ1-1; weak D call: TRBD1 (6 bases). The CDR3 extends over 13 amino acids. The ends were cut back, 3 bases at V and 3 bases at J, with 8 bases in the middle. Germline V gives CDR1 MDHEN, CDR2 SYDVKM. CDR3 sequence reads: CASSLGGHTEAFF. In DNA, the CDR3 is TGTGCCAGCAGTTTGGGGGGGCACACTGAAGCTTTCTTT.

As for this clone: Other DNA sequences of this sample code for an identical CDR3. The chain is built from TRBV9 and TRBJ2-7, with 7 bases that match TRBD1. The germline CDR1 and CDR2 sequences are SGDLS and YYNGEE. The CDR3 loop spans 15 amino acids. Trimming took 3 bases from V and 1 from J; bases not matched to a gene: 7. The CDR3 coding sequence is TGTGCCAGCAGCGCAACAGGGGCGCTATCCTACGAGCAGTACTTC. Translated, it gives CASSATGALSYEQYF.

The chain employs TRBV28 and TRBJ2-2; perhaps TRBD2 as D (5 bases). This CDR3 has 15 residues. Germline lookup yields CDR1 MDHEN and CDR2 SYDVKM. V was cut by 4 bases and J by 6 bases, with 15 bases left in between. The CDR3, as DNA: TGTGCCAGCAGTTCCGACTACGATGCTCCCGGGGAGCTGTTTTTT. Its protein product is CASSSDYDAPGELFF.

This chain links TRBV16 with TRBJ1-1, with 10 bases lining up with TRBD1. CDR1 is KGHSY, CDR2 FQNENV, per germline. The V gene end was trimmed by 5 bases and the J gene end by 1 base; junction bases not matched to a gene: 7. The CDR3 has 16 residues. The CDR3 region is CASSDRDRGWNTEAFF. CDR3 DNA sequence: TGTGCCAGCAGCGACCGGGACAGGGGTTGGAACACTGAAGCTTTCTTT.

The V call is TRBV12-5, the J call TRBJ1-5; D perhaps matches TRBD1 (5 bases). From germline, CDR1 is LGHNT and CDR2 FRNRAP. This CDR3 has 15 residues. V lost 7 bases to trimming and J lost 2 bases, with 15 bases between them. For the CDR3, the DNA is TGTGCTAGTGCCCGCGGGGTGGGGGGCAATCAGCCCCAGCATTTT. Translation gives CASARGVGGNQPQHF. Variable domain in full (rest from reference TRBV12-5 and TRBJ1-5): DARVTQTPRHKVTEMGQEVTMRCQPILGHNTVFWYRQTMMQGLELLAYFRNRAPLDDSGMPKDRFSAEMPDATLATLKIQPSEPRDSAVYFCASARGVGGNQPQHFGDGTRLSIL.

The chain joins TRBV6-5 to TRBJ1-1, with D unresolved. V was cut by 7 bases and J by 1 base, with 16 bases left in between. Germline CDR1 MNHEY, CDR2 SVGAGI. This CDR3 is built from 15 residues. The chain's CDR3 is CASNRQVRENTEAFF. CDR3 bases: TGTGCCAGCAATCGGCAGGTACGGGAGAACACTGAAGCTTTCTTT.

This chain connects TRBV5-1 to TRBJ2-1; the match to TRBD1 covers 7 bases. Germline V gives CDR1 SGHRS, CDR2 YFSETQ. V lost 0 bases, J lost 4 bases, and 4 bases stayed unmatched. This CDR3 has 15 amino acids. CDR3 sequence reads: CASSLARDRYNEQFF. The CDR3, as DNA: TGCGCCAGCAGCTTGGCTCGGGACAGATACAATGAGCAGTTCTTC.

V gene TRBV5-1 combines with J gene TRBJ1-1; 10 bases match TRBD1. The CDR3 is 16 residues long. Germline assignment: CDR1 SGHRS and CDR2 YFSETQ. The V segment lost 3 bases and the J segment 4 bases; nucleotides outside the gene matches: 9. CDR3 sequence (DNA): TGCGCCAGCAGCTCACAGGGACAGGGGCAGGGCACTGAAGCTTTCTTT. Translated, it gives CASSSQGQGQGTEAFF.

This clone was detected only a few times. The chain links TRBV27 to TRBJ2-1; D is unresolved. The CDR3 is made up of 18 amino acids. Germline loops: CDR1 MNHEY, CDR2 SMNVEV (reference sequence). The V end was cut by 7 bases, the J end by 0 bases, with 22 bases between. CDR3 bases: TGTGCCAGCAACTCAAATTGGCCAAGCGAAAGCTCCTACAATGAGCAGTTCTTC. Residues: CASNSNWPSESSYNEQFF.

This clone was seen only a few times. The V call is TRBV29-1, the J call TRBJ2-3; the D gene is possibly TRBD1 (5 bases). Germline assignment: CDR1 SQVTM and CDR2 ANQGSEA. This CDR3 spans 13 amino acids. V was cut by 2 bases and J by 3 bases, with 9 bases left in between. The CDR3 loop is CSVEYGATDTQYF. The CDR3 DNA sequence: TGCAGCGTTGAATATGGGGCGACAGATACGCAGTATTTT.

The chain employs TRBV2 and TRBJ2-1, with D possibly being TRBD1 (6 bases). Germline loops: CDR1 SNHLY, CDR2 FYNNEI. This CDR3 has 15 residues. V was trimmed by 5 bases and J by 2 bases, leaving 13 bases between them. In DNA, the CDR3 is TGTGCCAGCAGTTCACAGGGTCGAGCCTACAATGAGCAGTTCTTC. Encoded protein: CASSSQGRAYNEQFF.

The J gene is TRBJ2-1, the V gene TRBV11-1; 7 bases line up with TRBD2. Germline V gives CDR1 SGHAT, CDR2 FQDESV (reference sequence). The CDR3 is 14 residues long. V dropped 3 bases and J dropped 3; count of bases not matched to a gene: 2. The DNA for the CDR3 is TGTGCCAGCAGCTTCGGACTAGACTACAATGAGCAGTTCTTC. The encoded protein is CASSFGLDYNEQFF. Looking up the rest from reference TRBV11-1 and TRBJ2-1 gives the full variable domain: EAEVAQSPRYKITEKSQAVAFWCDPISGHATLYWYRQILGQGPELLVQFQDESVVDDSQLPKDRFSAERLKGVDSTLKIQPAELGDSAMYLCASSFGLDYNEQFFGPGTRLTVL.

The chain combines TRBV19 with TRBJ1-1; D ambiguous. The ends were cut back, 6 bases at V and 0 bases at J, with 14 bases in the middle. This CDR3 has 15 amino acids. Looked up from germline, CDR1 is LNHDA and CDR2 is SQIVND (reference sequence). This CDR3 is CASSYGGYMNTEAFF. The DNA for the CDR3 is TGTGCCAGTAGCTACGGCGGGTACATGAACACTGAAGCTTTCTTT.